The rows below give T cell receptor beta chains drawn from one sample of a study of shared clonotypes between healthy human individuals. Generated by immunoSEQ multiplex PCR, the TCRdb table keeps only in-frame clones and is missing some. The sample consists of about 490,000 clones, about three quarters of them appearing once. The specimen sequenced was PBMCs. The receptors here all came from a woman in her thirties or forties in good health. Some clones in this sample may be carry-over from other donors' samples. CDR3s include the opening cysteine and the closing phenylalanine or tryptophan. Fields, in order: J gene, V gene, clone size, D gene, CDR3 DNA, CDR3 protein. The D gene is left open where the match is weak. A row's size may be missing; if present it is once, few, many or a size class.

TRBJ1-1 TRBV18 . . TGTGCCAGCTCACCGCAGAGGAACACTGAAGCTTTCTTT CASSPQRNTEAFF
TRBJ1-2 TRBV28 few . TGTGCCAGCAGTCAGGTACGGCTCTATGGCTACACCTTC CASSQVRLYGYTF
TRBJ1-2 TRBV4-2 . . TGTGCCAGCAGCCCTCCACGGGACGGCGGCTATGGCTACACCTTC CASSPPRDGGYGYTF
TRBJ2-1 TRBV7-3 . . TGTGCCAGCAGCTTAGTCTCTGGGGAGCAGTTCTTC CASSLVSGEQFF
TRBJ2-7 TRBV14 . . TGTGCCAGCAGCCAAGACAGGGAAGGCGAGCAGTACTTC CASSQDREGEQYF
TRBJ2-7 TRBV6-5 . TRBD2 TGTGCCAGCAGCAACCTAGCGGGAGTCTACGAGCAGTACTTC CASSNLAGVYEQYF
TRBJ2-7 TRBV5-4 . . TGTGCCAGCAGCTTGGTGACAGACCTCTCCTACGAGCAGTACTTC CASSLVTDLSYEQYF
TRBJ2-1 TRBV7-2 . TRBD2 TGTGCCAGCAGCTTAGCAAGGCGGGAGAGCAATGAGCAGTTCTTC CASSLARRESNEQFF
TRBJ2-3 TRBV5-5 . . TGTGCCAGCAGCTTGGATTGGGGGTCAGATACGCAGTATTTT CASSLDWGSDTQYF
TRBJ2-7 TRBV14 . TRBD1 TGTGCCAGCAGCCGGGACAGAAACTACGAGCAGTACTTC CASSRDRNYEQYF
TRBJ2-7 TRBV28 once TRBD2 TGTGCCAGCAGTTTACCTAGCGGGAGCTCCTACGAGCAGTACTTC CASSLPSGSSYEQYF
TRBJ2-1 TRBV5-4 many TRBD2 TGTGCCAGCAGCTTTAGCGGGAGATACAATGAGCAGTTCTTC CASSFSGRYNEQFF
TRBJ2-4 TRBV7-3 many . TGTGCCAGCAGCCCAAGAAGGGAGCAGTACTTC CASSPRREQYF
TRBJ2-1 TRBV2 . TRBD2 TGTGCCAGCAGTGTTCGGACTAGCGGGAGTGAGTCCTACAATGAGCAGTTCTTC CASSVRTSGSESYNEQFF
TRBJ1-5 TRBV28 . TRBD1 TGTGCCAGCAGCGGGGGGGGGACAGCATATAGCAATCAGCCCCAGCATTTT CASSGGGTAYSNQPQHF
TRBJ2-3 TRBV18 once . TGTGCCAGCTCACCTGAGGGGGGGCCGACAGATACGCAGTATTTT CASSPEGGPTDTQYF
TRBJ2-7 TRBV6-6 . . TGTGCCAGCAGTGGAGGACAAACCTACGAGCAGTACTTC CASSGGQTYEQYF
TRBJ2-4 TRBV4-3 . . TGCGCCAGCAGCCAAGACCACCGGGGGGCTCTAGCCAAAAACATTCAGTACTTC CASSQDHRGALAKNIQYF
TRBJ1-5 TRBV28 few . TGTGCCAGCAGTCGTCCCTTGGAGTGGAGCAATCAGCCCCAGCATTTT CASSRPLEWSNQPQHF
TRBJ2-2 TRBV19 . TRBD2 TGTGCCAGTAGTATAGCTGGAGCGGGAGTCTTCACCGGGGAGCTGTTTTTT CASSIAGAGVFTGELFF
TRBJ2-2 TRBV7-9 . . TGTGCCAGCAGCTTAATACAGACGAACACCGGGGAGCTGTTTTTT CASSLIQTNTGELFF
TRBJ2-5 TRBV7-2 . TRBD1 TGTGCCAGCAGCCAAGGGACAGGGGTCCAAGAGACCCAGTACTTC CASSQGTGVQETQYF
TRBJ2-4 TRBV20-1 . . TGCAGTGCTAGTGCGGGGTTCGTTCAGTACTTC CSASAGFVQYF
TRBJ1-6 TRBV2 . . TGTGCCAGCACGGGAAATTCACCCCTCCACTTT CASTGNSPLHF
TRBJ1-2 TRBV11-1 . TRBD1 TGTGCCAGCAGCTTATATGCAGGGGGCTATGGCTACACCTTC CASSLYAGGYGYTF
TRBJ2-2 TRBV4-2 once . TGTGCCAGCAGCCTCCCCCCGGCGGGGGAGCTGTTTTTT CASSLPPAGELFF
TRBJ2-1 TRBV7-8 . . TGTGCCAGTACCTCAAGACGGGACTCAAACTACAATGAGCAGTTCTTC CASTSRRDSNYNEQFF
TRBJ2-1 TRBV30 . TRBD2 TGTGCCTGGAGTCGGGGTAGCGGGAGAGGGAATGAGCAGTTCTTC CAWSRGSGRGNEQFF